The entry below describes one TCR beta chain. What it recognizes is unknown. The junction shows a germline mismatch at one end, possibly a read error. From germline, CDR1 is MNHEY and CDR2 SMNVEV (reference sequence). This CDR3 has 17 residues. The data derive from a study of breast tumors, draining lymph nodes, adjacent tissues. TCRdb reprocessed the multiplex PCR reads with MiXCR, giving one entry per CDR3 protein. The sample has tens of thousands of distinct CDR3 sequences, roughly 20% seen once. Samples came from axillary lymph nodes draining the breast cancer. The study, taken as a whole, reports: Tumor and nontumor repertoires were significantly more similar in luminal-like than in basal-like breast cancer. Compared with lymph nodes, tumors were less diverse; compared with nontumor tissue, more.

This TCR was sampled from a female donor with breast cancer. Some clones in this sample may be carry-over from other donors' samples. The chain employs TRBV27 and TRBJ1-6, with a possible D match to TRBD1 (6 bases). The specimen sequenced was axillary lymph node tissue. DNA for the CDR3: TGTGCCAGCACCACCTTCACCAGGGGACCCTATAATTCACCCCCCCACTTT. This sequence encodes CASTTFTRGPYNSPPHF.